The 24 T cell receptor beta chains given below trace back to one sample, sequenced in a study of response to subunit inactivated influenza vaccine. Each CDR3 protein gets one entry after TCRdb re-called the RT-PCR reads with MiXCR. This sample yields about 540,000 distinct CDR3 sequences, of which 20% to 25% are seen a single time; about 2.8% belongs to the top ten. The data also belong to a second study, concerning T cells expressing NK-cell markers. In that study: The TCR beta cDNA came from 5'RACE template switching with UMIs.

This sample comprised CD4+ T cells sorted from PBMCs, obtained 11 to 12 days after vaccination. These receptors all stem from a man between 50 and 59 years old who received an inactivated influenza vaccine.

V gene TRBV2 combines with J gene TRBJ2-5; 7 bases align to TRBD1. The CDR3 extends over 12 amino acids. CDR1 is SNHLY, CDR2 FYNNEI, per germline. The J segment lost 3 bases and the V segment lost 8 bases, leaving 3 bases of the junction unmatched. CDR3 region: CASWGQKETQYF. The CDR3 nucleotides read TGTGCCAGCTGGGGACAGAAAGAGACCCAGTACTTC.

This clonotype was counted only a few times. The CDR3 sequence: CASSPDRLTGELFF. The CDR3 nucleotides read TGTGCCAGCAGTCCAGACAGGTTAACCGGGGAGCTGTTTTTT. The gene calls are TRBV28 and TRBJ2-2; possible D gene TRBD1, 6 bases. V gave up 5 bases and J gave up 5 bases, with 12 bases separating them. The CDR3 spans 14 residues. In germline, CDR1 is MDHEN, CDR2 SYDVKM.

This clonotype was found once. The chain recombines TRBV6-2 or TRBV6-3 with TRBJ2-7; D possibly corresponds to TRBD1 (6 bases). CDR1 is MNHEY and CDR2 is SVGEGT in the germline V gene. The V gene lost 5 bases and the J gene lost 1 base, with 18 bases spanning the gap. The CDR3 runs to 16 residues. The CDR3 here is CASSPPAGDISYEQYF. The CDR3 nucleotides read TGTGCCAGCAGTCCCCCCGCTGGGGACATTTCCTACGAGCAGTACTTC.

This clonotype was observed a handful of times. The chain carries TRBV2 and TRBJ2-1, with D perhaps TRBD2 (7 bases). V gave up 2 bases and J gave up 6 bases, with 14 bases separating them. The CDR3 is 15 amino acids. Germline V CDR1 and CDR2: SNHLY, FYNNEI. The CDR3 nucleotides are TGTGCCAGCAGTGAATGGGGGGGGGCGGTCAATGAGCAGTTCTTC. Protein sequence: CASSEWGGAVNEQFF.

The rearrangement links TRBV7-9 to TRBJ2-2; 7 nucleotides agree with TRBD1. Germline CDR1 and CDR2: SEHNR and FQNEAQ (reference sequence). V was pared by 2 bases and J by 4 bases, with 7 bases of the junction left unmatched. This CDR3 spans 16 amino acids. This CDR3 is CASSLPTTGFTGELFF. The CDR3 coding sequence is TGTGCCAGCAGCTTACCCACGACAGGGTTCACCGGGGAGCTGTTTTTT.

This clonotype occurred a few times. The chain has TRBV7-2 and TRBJ2-1; weak D call: TRBD2 (6 bases). The V gene's germline CDR1 is SGHTA and CDR2 FQGNSA. Trimming removed 1 base at V and 3 bases at J, with 10 bases between. This CDR3 is 15 amino acids long. CDR3 DNA: TGTGCCAGCAGCTTAGGGGGGACTGTCTACAATGAGCAGTTCTTC. Its protein is CASSLGGTVYNEQFF.

The table lists this clonotype with a few counts. The rearrangement links TRBV29-1 to TRBJ2-3, with 8 positions matching TRBD1. Germline CDR1 and CDR2: SQVTM and ANQGSEA. The CDR3 covers 13 residues. V dropped 5 bases and J dropped 5; count of bases not matched to a gene: 6. Here the CDR3 DNA reads TGCAGCGTTTCAACTACAGGGGGAGATACGCAGTATTTT. Translated, it gives CSVSTTGGDTQYF.

This clonotype was seen once. The V call is TRBV27, the J call TRBJ2-1; D ambiguous. Germline loops: CDR1 MNHEY, CDR2 SMNVEV (reference sequence). V dropped 5 bases and J dropped 0 bases, with 11 bases sitting between them. The CDR3 covers 15 residues. The CDR3 bases are TGTGCCAGCAGTCTTAGATTAGCCTCCTACAATGAGCAGTTCTTC. This translates into CASSLRLASYNEQFF.

The chain couples TRBV20-1 to TRBJ2-1; maybe TRBD1 (6 bases). Trimming removed 7 bases from V and 1 base from J, with 8 bases in between. There are 12 residues in the CDR3. CDR1 and CDR2 (germline): DFQATT, SNEGSKA (reference sequence). The CDR3 loop reads CSVTGSYNEQFF. The CDR3 DNA is TGCAGTGTGACAGGTTCCTACAATGAGCAGTTCTTC.

Concerning this clonotype itself: The junction departs from germline at one end; a sequencing error may be responsible. This sequence joins TRBV14 and TRBJ2-1; D is unresolved. Germline V gene data show CDR1 as SGHDN and CDR2 as FVKESK. This CDR3 is built from 11 residues. The DNA for the CDR3 is TGTGCCAGCAGCCTGTACAAGGAGCAGTTCTTC. The encoded protein is CASSLYKEQFF.

The rearrangement joins TRBV19 to TRBJ1-5; D remains unclear. Trimming left V 1 base short and J 0 bases short, with 10 bases between. CDR1 is LNHDA, CDR2 SQIVND, per germline (reference sequence). This CDR3 has 16 amino acids. The CDR3 region is CASSIVPGYSNQPQHF. The CDR3 region has the DNA TGTGCCAGTAGTATAGTACCAGGATATAGCAATCAGCCCCAGCATTTT.

In its sample, this clonotype was seen a few times. J is TRBJ2-1 and V is TRBV10-3; 11 nucleotides line up with TRBD2. Germline V gene sequence: CDR1 ENHRY, CDR2 SYGVKD. With V trimmed by 0 bases and J by 7 bases, 5 bases remained unmatched. This CDR3 region has 16 residues. The CDR3: CAISESSSGRWNEQFF. The CDR3 DNA follows: TGTGCCATCAGTGAGTCATCTAGCGGGAGGTGGAATGAGCAGTTCTTC.

This chain joins TRBV7-9 and TRBJ2-3; D is possibly TRBD1 (5 bases). This CDR3 has 14 amino acids. The V and J ends lost 5 bases and 4 bases respectively, with 13 bases between them. Germline assignment: CDR1 SEHNR and CDR2 FQNEAQ (reference sequence). CDR3 residues: CASSRGHSSDTQYF. Here the CDR3 DNA reads TGTGCCAGCAGCAGAGGACACAGCTCAGATACGCAGTATTTT.

The chain joins TRBV10-3 to TRBJ2-7; 10 positions agree with TRBD1. The trim removed 4 bases at V and 3 bases at J, leaving 6 bases unmatched. The CDR3 has 15 residues. The germline CDR1 and CDR2 sequences are ENHRY and SYGVKD. The CDR3 here is CAISGGTGEGYEQYF. Here the CDR3 DNA reads TGTGCCATCAGTGGAGGGACAGGGGAAGGCTACGAGCAGTACTTC.

This clonotype has only a few counts. The chain joins TRBV19 to TRBJ2-2; D may correspond to TRBD1 or TRBD2 (6 bases each). The CDR3 loop spans 13 amino acids. Germline loops: CDR1 LNHDA, CDR2 SQIVND (reference sequence). With 6 bases removed from V and 8 bases from J, the gap between germline ends came to 13 bases. This CDR3 reads CASRPWGAGELFF. The DNA for the CDR3 is TGTGCCAGTAGACCGTGGGGGGCGGGGGAGCTGTTTTTT. Full variable domain (outside the CDR3, taken from reference TRBV19 and TRBJ2-2): DGGITQSPKYLFRKEGQNVTLSCEQNLNHDAMYWYRQDPGQGLRLIYYSQIVNDFQKGDIAEGYSVSREKKESFPLTVTSAQKNPTAFYLCASRPWGAGELFFGEGSRLTVL.

The chain links TRBV19 to TRBJ2-1; unclear D gene. Germline V gives CDR1 LNHDA, CDR2 SQIVND (reference sequence). The CDR3 sequence is 13 residues long. Trimming cost V 1 base and J 10 bases, with 11 bases left between them. The CDR3 here is CASSIGREREQFF. CDR3 sequence (DNA): TGTGCCAGTAGTATAGGTAGGGAACGGGAGCAGTTCTTC.

This clonotype was counted once. V gene TRBV18 combines with J gene TRBJ2-1; 11 nucleotides line up with TRBD2. Per the germline V gene, CDR1 is KGHSH and CDR2 is LQKENI. V was pared by 1 base and J by 5 bases, with 7 bases of the junction left unmatched. This CDR3 region has 17 residues. CDR3 DNA sequence: TGTGCCAGCTCACCACGCCCTAGCGGGGGGTCGGACAATGAGCAGTTCTTC. Its protein product is CASSPRPSGGSDNEQFF. The full variable domain, its missing parts supplied by reference TRBV18 and TRBJ2-1, is NAGVMQNPRHLVRRRGQEARLRCSPMKGHSHVYWYRQLPEEGLKFMVYLQKENIIDESGMPKERFSAEFPKEGPSILRIQQVVRGDSAAYFCASSPRPSGGSDNEQFFGPGTRLTVL.

The V gene is TRBV28, the J gene TRBJ2-7; TRBD2 matches at 7 bases. This CDR3 comprises 17 residues. V shed 6 bases, J shed 3 bases, and the junction held 17 bases outside the gene matches. Germline-derived CDR1 and CDR2 are MDHEN and SYDVKM. CDR3 in amino acids: CASRSLGETGGLYEQYF. The CDR3 region has the DNA TGTGCCAGCAGGTCTTTGGGGGAAACGGGAGGCCTCTACGAGCAGTACTTC.

The J gene is TRBJ2-3, the V gene TRBV4-3, with 7 bases lining up with TRBD1. Germline CDR1 is LGHNA and CDR2 is YSLEER. The CDR3 spans 15 residues. The trim removed 4 bases at V and 1 base at J, leaving 5 bases unmatched. The CDR3 DNA is TGCGCCAGCAGCCCCTCCGGACAGGGCACAGATACGCAGTATTTT. Translated, it gives CASSPSGQGTDTQYF.

V and J are TRBV25-1 and TRBJ2-2; D call uncertain. The CDR3 runs 12 residues. Looked up from germline, CDR1 is MGHDK and CDR2 is SYGVNS. V was clipped by 2 bases and J by 6 bases, with 4 bases between them. CDR3 bases: TGTGCCAGCAGTGAAGTGGCCGGGGAGCTGTTTTTT. Translated: CASSEVAGELFF.

The gene calls are TRBV5-1 and TRBJ2-7; D not resolved. CDR3 size: 18 residues. V was clipped by 2 bases and J by 0 bases, with 21 bases between them. Germline V gives CDR1 SGHRS, CDR2 YFSETQ. In nucleotides, the CDR3 is TGCGCCAGCAGCTTTTATTTTTCTGTCCCAGGTAGCTCCTACGAGCAGTACTTC. Protein sequence: CASSFYFSVPGSSYEQYF.

The chain employs TRBV6-2 or TRBV6-3 and TRBJ1-1; D is possibly TRBD1 (5 bases). Germline V lookup: CDR1 MNHEY, CDR2 SVGEGT. The CDR3 totals 12 residues. Trimming removed 6 bases from V and 8 bases from J, with 13 bases in between. CDR3: CASRPNRREAFF. CDR3 DNA: TGTGCCAGCAGACCCAACAGGAGAGAAGCTTTCTTT.

This clonotype was seen only a few times. This chain connects TRBV11-2 to TRBJ2-7; a possible D gene is TRBD1 (6 bases). In germline, CDR1 is SGHAT, CDR2 FQNNGV. The CDR3 has 15 amino acids. Trimming took off 1 base at V and 7 bases at J, with 17 bases between the two ends. CDR3 in DNA: TGTGCCAGCAGCTTAGTCCCCGGGACACGCGGGGAGCAGTACTTC. It encodes CASSLVPGTRGEQYF.

This clonotype occurred a few times. This chain links TRBV20-1 with TRBJ2-1, with 9 bases fitting TRBD2. With V trimmed by 0 bases and J by 5 bases, 5 bases remained unmatched. CDR1 is DFQATT and CDR2 is SNEGSKA in the germline V gene (reference sequence). This CDR3 region has 15 residues. The CDR3 nucleotides read TGCAGTGCTAGAGATTCGGGACTAGCCCACAATGAGCAGTTCTTC. It is translated as CSARDSGLAHNEQFF.